A selection of T cell receptor beta chains follows, all from one sample in a study of T cell repertoires in cytomegalovirus infection. TCRdb ran MiXCR on the reads and lists one entry per CDR3 protein. The repertoire holds 600,000 to 800,000 distinct CDR3 sequences, with less than 25% as singletons. The sample consisted of CD8+ T cells from PBMCs. The receptors derive from a human donor in good health (CMV status not recorded). Some clones in this sample may be carry-over from other donors' samples. The CDR3 runs from the conserved cysteine through the conserved F or W. D genes are given only for firm matches. The listing skips clone size in some rows; elsewhere it reads once, few, many or a size class.

d_gene | abundance | j_gene | v_gene | CDR3aa | CDR3nt
TRBD1 | many | TRBJ2-1 | TRBV12-3/TRBV12-4 | CASSWTGVNEQFF | TGTGCCAGCAGCTGGACAGGGGTCAATGAGCAGTTCTTC
. | many | TRBJ1-1 | TRBV6-1 | CASSGDAHTEAFF | TGTGCCAGCAGCGGGGACGCCCACACTGAAGCTTTCTTT
TRBD1 | many | TRBJ2-7 | TRBV7-2 | CASSLGLWTGVYF | TGTGCCAGCAGCTTAGGGTTGTGGACAGGGGTGTACTTC
TRBD1 | few | TRBJ2-3 | TRBV7-3 | CASSLGQVGGQGSTDTQYF | TGTGCCAGCAGCTTGGGTCAGGTGGGGGGACAGGGGTCCACAGATACGCAGTATTTT
. | . | TRBJ1-4 | TRBV7-1 | CVSSGRQPQAEKLFF | TGTGTCAGCAGCGGTAGACAGCCGCAGGCTGAAAAACTGTTTTTT
. | few | TRBJ2-3 | TRBV4-2 | CASSQEQGAAGPTDTQYF | TGTGCCAGCAGCCAAGAACAGGGAGCCGCGGGGCCCACAGATACGCAGTATTTT
. | few | TRBJ1-5 | TRBV5-5 | CASSLKSGQPQHF | TGTGCCAGCAGCCTGAAGTCGGGTCAGCCCCAGCATTTT
TRBD2 | few | TRBJ2-3 | TRBV2 | CASWELAGTDTQYF | TGTGCCAGTTGGGAACTAGCGGGGACAGATACGCAGTATTTT
. | many | TRBJ2-7 | TRBV7-9 | CASSSVRDGPLNEQYF | TGTGCCAGCAGCTCAGTCCGGGACGGGCCCCTGAACGAGCAGTACTTC
. | many | TRBJ2-5 | TRBV7-9 | CASSLDEAAEETQYF | TGTGCCAGCAGCCTTGACGAGGCGGCTGAGGAGACCCAGTACTTC
. | . | TRBJ1-5 | TRBV10-3 | CAISGSGKEQLQHF | TGTGCCATCAGTGGGTCGGGGAAAGAGCAGCTTCAGCATTTT
. | . | TRBJ2-2 | TRBV4-3 | CASSQRRTSNTGELFF | TGCGCCAGCAGCCAGAGACGAACCTCGAACACCGGGGAGCTGTTTTTT
. | . | TRBJ2-7 | TRBV10-2 | CASSESGTGIYEQYF | TGCGCCAGCAGTGAGTCAGGGACTGGAATTTACGAGCAGTACTTC
. | few | TRBJ1-3 | TRBV12-3/TRBV12-4 | CASTLAGIGNTIYF | TGTGCCAGCACCTTAGCTGGGATTGGAAACACCATATATTTT
. | many | TRBJ1-4 | TRBV23-1 | CASSQSIYRNEKLFF | TGCGCCAGCAGTCAATCAATTTACAGGAATGAAAAACTGTTTTTT
. | many | TRBJ2-5 | TRBV7-2 | CASSPGTTWGETQYF | TGTGCCAGCAGCCCCGGGACAACCTGGGGGGAGACCCAGTACTTC
. | many | TRBJ2-3 | TRBV6-1 | CASSLYSSTDTQYF | TGTGCCAGCAGTCTTTATTCTAGCACAGATACGCAGTATTTT
. | many | TRBJ1-1 | TRBV6-2/TRBV6-3 | CASSYGVTEAFF | TGTGCCAGCAGCTACGGGGTTACTGAAGCTTTCTTT
. | . | TRBJ1-1 | TRBV5-6 | CASSHPPFVGGTEAFF | TGTGCCAGCAGCCATCCCCCCTTCGTAGGAGGCACTGAAGCTTTCTTT
. | many | TRBJ2-2 | TRBV5-5 | CASSLESATGELFF | TGTGCCAGCAGCTTGGAGTCAGCCACCGGGGAGCTGTTTTTT
. | . | TRBJ2-7 | TRBV29-1 | CSVENRGRSSYEQYF | TGCAGCGTTGAAAACCGCGGGCGTAGCTCCTACGAGCAGTACTTC
. | many | TRBJ2-5 | TRBV7-4 | CASSLREENNQETQYF | TGTGCCAGCAGCTTAAGAGAGGAGAACAACCAAGAGACCCAGTACTTC
. | few | TRBJ1-1 | TRBV9 | CASGRGLTEAFF | TGTGCCAGCGGAAGGGGTCTCACTGAAGCTTTCTTT
. | . | TRBJ2-6 | TRBV7-3 | CASSLSGGGANVLTF | TGTGCCAGCAGCCTAAGTGGTGGAGGGGCCAACGTCCTGACTTTC
TRBD2 | many | TRBJ2-1 | TRBV12-3/TRBV12-4 | CASSSTSGGSSNEQFF | TGTGCCAGCAGTAGTACTAGCGGGGGTAGTAGCAATGAGCAGTTCTTC
TRBD1 | . | TRBJ1-6 | TRBV4-3 | CASSQVRGYYNSPLHF | TGCGCCAGCAGCCAAGTCAGGGGGTACTATAATTCACCCCTCCACTTT
. | . | TRBJ2-1 | TRBV19 | CASSHLQGPTSYNEQFF | TGTGCCAGTAGTCATCTCCAGGGCCCCACGTCCTACAATGAGCAGTTCTTC
TRBD2 | . | TRBJ2-1 | TRBV2 | CASSGDYTGPHNEQFF | TGTGCCAGCAGTGGGGACTACACGGGCCCCCACAATGAGCAGTTCTTC
. | . | TRBJ2-7 | TRBV2 | CASNPMGGFGEQYF | TGTGCCAGCAACCCCATGGGGGGTTTCGGCGAGCAGTACTTC
. | . | TRBJ2-1 | TRBV27 | CASSPLDSSPGNEQFF | TGTGCCAGCAGTCCCCTCGACAGTTCCCCGGGAAATGAGCAGTTCTTC
. | . | TRBJ2-6 | TRBV28 | CASSLNEGGANVLTF | TGTGCCAGCAGTTTGAATGAAGGTGGGGCCAACGTCCTGACTTTC
TRBD2 | once | TRBJ2-5 | TRBV7-6 | CASSVSGGPQETQYF | TGTGCCAGCAGCGTTAGCGGGGGGCCCCAAGAGACCCAGTACTTC